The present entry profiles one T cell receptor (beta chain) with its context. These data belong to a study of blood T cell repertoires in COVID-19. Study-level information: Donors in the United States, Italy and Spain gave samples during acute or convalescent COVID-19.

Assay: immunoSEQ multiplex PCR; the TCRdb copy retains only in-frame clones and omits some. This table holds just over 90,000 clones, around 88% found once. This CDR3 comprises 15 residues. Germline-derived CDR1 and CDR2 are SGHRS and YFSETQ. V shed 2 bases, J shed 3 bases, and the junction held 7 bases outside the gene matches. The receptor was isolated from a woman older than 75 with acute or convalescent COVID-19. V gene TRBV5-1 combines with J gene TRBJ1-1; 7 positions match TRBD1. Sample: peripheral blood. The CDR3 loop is CASSFLQGIDTEAFF. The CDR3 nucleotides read TGCGCCAGCAGCTTTCTACAGGGGATCGACACTGAAGCTTTCTTT.